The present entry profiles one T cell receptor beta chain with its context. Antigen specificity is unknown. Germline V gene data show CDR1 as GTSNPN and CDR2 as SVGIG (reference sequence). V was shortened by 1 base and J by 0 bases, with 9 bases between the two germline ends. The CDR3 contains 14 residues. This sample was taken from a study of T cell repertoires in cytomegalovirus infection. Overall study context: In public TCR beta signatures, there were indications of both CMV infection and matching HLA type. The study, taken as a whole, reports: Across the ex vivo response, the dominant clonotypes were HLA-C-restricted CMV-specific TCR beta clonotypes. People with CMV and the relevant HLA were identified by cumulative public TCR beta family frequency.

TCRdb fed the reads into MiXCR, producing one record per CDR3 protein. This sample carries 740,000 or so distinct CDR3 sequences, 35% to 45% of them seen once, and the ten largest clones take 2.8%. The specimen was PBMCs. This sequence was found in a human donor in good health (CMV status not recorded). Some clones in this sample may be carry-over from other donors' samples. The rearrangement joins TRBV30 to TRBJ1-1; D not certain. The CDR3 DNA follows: TGTGCCTGGAGTGCCTTCGTAATGAACACTGAAGCTTTCTTT. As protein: CAWSAFVMNTEAFF.